This note documents a single TCR beta chain sequence. The length of the CDR3 is 16 residues. V was clipped by 3 bases and J by 6 bases, with 17 bases between them. CDR1 and CDR2 (germline): KGHDR, SFDVKD. Sample-barcoded 5' priming and a J-beta primer mix drove a second PCR of about 6 to 12 cycles. One entry per CDR3 protein results from TCRdb running MiXCR on the 5' RACE reads. The sample records about 900,000 distinct CDR3 sequences, roughly 48% being singletons. The entry originates in a study of blood T cells in healthy people across ages. The sequenced sample was blood. The V and J genes are TRBV24-1 and TRBJ2-1; D remains ambiguous. The receptor was isolated from a young man in good health. Written as DNA, the CDR3 is TGTGCCACCAGTGATATAGACGGAGTTCGAGGCAATGAGCAGTTCTTC. It is translated as CATSDIDGVRGNEQFF.